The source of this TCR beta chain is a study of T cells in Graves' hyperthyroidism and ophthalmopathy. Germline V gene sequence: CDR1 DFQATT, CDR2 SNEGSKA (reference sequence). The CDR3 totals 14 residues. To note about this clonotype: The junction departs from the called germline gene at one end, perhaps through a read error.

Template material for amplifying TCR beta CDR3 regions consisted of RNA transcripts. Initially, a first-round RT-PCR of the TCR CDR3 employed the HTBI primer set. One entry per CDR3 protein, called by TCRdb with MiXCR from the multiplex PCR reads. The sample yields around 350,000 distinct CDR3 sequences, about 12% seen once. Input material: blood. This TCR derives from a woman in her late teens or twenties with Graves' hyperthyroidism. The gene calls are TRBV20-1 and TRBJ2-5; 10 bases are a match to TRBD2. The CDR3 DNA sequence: TGCAGTGCCTACCCTAGCGGGGGACAAGAGGCCCAGTACTTC. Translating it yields CSAYPSGGQEAQYF.